This TCR beta chain stems from a study of OX40 agonist ivuxolimab in advanced cancers. Study-level information: As their treatment, patients were administered ivuxolimab, an agonistic anti-OX40 (CD134) antibody. A history of anti-PD-1, anti-PD-L1 or anti-CTLA-4 therapy was acceptable, and 40% to 45% had some.

Patients with a history of autoimmune disease or on systemic immunosuppression were excluded. Measured with immunoSEQ multiplex PCR; TCRdb has only the in-frame clones, and not every one. In the table there are about 69,000 clones, 90% of which are singletons. Germline V gives CDR1 SGHRS, CDR2 YFSETQ. V shed 3 bases, J shed 4 bases, and the junction held 5 bases outside the gene matches. The CDR3 consists of 14 residues. The sample here was CD4+ or CD8+ T cells sorted from blood, taken in a trial of the OX40 agonist ivuxolimab. This receptor was taken from an adult with an advanced solid tumor such as melanoma, head and neck, liver or kidney cancer. The gene calls are TRBV5-1 and TRBJ1-1; 8 bases line up with TRBD1. The CDR3 DNA reads as TGCGCCAGCAGCTCGCAGGGGGCTGGCACTGAAGCTTTCTTT. Encoded protein: CASSSQGAGTEAFF.